This record looks at one T cell receptor (beta chain) sequence and its context. The sample comes from a study of blood T cell repertoires in COVID-19. Whole-study context: Acute-phase and convalescent COVID-19 samples originated in the United States, Italy and Spain.

Trimming took 4 bases from V and 8 from J; bases not matched to a gene: 8. CDR3 length: 14 amino acids. The germline V gene has CDR1 KGHSH and CDR2 LQKENI. Assay used: immunoSEQ multiplex PCR; TCRdb lists only in-frame clones, some missing. The profile shows roughly 240,000 clones, roughly 86% of them singletons. The V gene is TRBV18, the J gene TRBJ2-1; 7 nucleotides line up with TRBD1. Sequenced: peripheral blood. The clonotype originates from a woman in her sixties who had recovered from COVID-19. CDR3 in amino acids: CASSQTGWGDEQFF. The DNA for the CDR3 is TGTGCCAGCTCACAGACAGGGTGGGGCGATGAGCAGTTCTTC.